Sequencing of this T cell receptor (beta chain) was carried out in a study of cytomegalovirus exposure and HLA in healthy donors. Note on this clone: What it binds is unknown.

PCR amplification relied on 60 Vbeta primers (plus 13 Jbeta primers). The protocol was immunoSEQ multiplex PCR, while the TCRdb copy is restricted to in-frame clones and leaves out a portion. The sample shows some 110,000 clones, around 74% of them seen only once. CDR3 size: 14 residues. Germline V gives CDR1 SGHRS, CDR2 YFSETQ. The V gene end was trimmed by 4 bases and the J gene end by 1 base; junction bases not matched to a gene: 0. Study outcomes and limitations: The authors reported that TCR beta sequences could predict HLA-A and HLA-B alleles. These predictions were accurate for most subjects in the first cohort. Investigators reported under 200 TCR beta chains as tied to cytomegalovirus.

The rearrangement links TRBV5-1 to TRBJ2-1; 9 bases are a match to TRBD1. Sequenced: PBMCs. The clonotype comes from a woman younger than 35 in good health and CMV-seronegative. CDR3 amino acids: CASSGTGSYNEQFF. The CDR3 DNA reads TGCGCCAGCAGCGGGACAGGGTCCTACAATGAGCAGTTCTTC.